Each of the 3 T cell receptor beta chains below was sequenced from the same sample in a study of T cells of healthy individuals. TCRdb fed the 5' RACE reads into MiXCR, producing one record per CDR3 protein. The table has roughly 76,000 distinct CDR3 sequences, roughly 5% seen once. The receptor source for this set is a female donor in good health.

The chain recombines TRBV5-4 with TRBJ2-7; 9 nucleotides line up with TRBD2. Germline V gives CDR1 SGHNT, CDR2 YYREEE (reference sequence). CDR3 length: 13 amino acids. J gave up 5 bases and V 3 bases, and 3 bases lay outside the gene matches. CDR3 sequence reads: CASSSGTSNEQYF. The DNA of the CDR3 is TGTGCCAGCAGCTCCGGGACTAGCAACGAGCAGTACTTC.

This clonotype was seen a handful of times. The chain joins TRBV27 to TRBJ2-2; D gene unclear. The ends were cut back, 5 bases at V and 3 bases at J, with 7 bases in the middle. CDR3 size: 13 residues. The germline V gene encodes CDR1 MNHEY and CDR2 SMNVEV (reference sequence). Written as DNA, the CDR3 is TGTGCCAGCAGTACTGGGGACACCGGGGAGCTGTTTTTT. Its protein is CASSTGDTGELFF.

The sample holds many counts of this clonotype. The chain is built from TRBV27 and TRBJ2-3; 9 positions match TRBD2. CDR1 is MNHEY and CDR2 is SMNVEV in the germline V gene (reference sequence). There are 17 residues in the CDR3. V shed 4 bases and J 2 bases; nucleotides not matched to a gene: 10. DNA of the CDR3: TGTGCCAGCAGTTCGACGCATAGCGGGAGCGTCACAGATACGCAGTATTTT. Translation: CASSSTHSGSVTDTQYF.